This T cell receptor (beta chain) was captured by sequencing in a study of Ad26.COV2.S vaccination and SARS-CoV-2 variants (dated by TCRdb to the early 2020s). With regard to the full study: Vaccine-arm donors were drawn from COV1001, a multicentre, randomized, double-blind, placebo-controlled phase I-IIa trial of Ad26.COV2.S in healthy adults. Ad26.COV2.S was administered intramuscularly at 5 x 10^10 or 1 x 10^11 viral particles, either as a single shot or as two shots given 56 days apart. TCRbeta repertoire sequencing served as the tool for gauging how specific and how broad the SARS-CoV-2-reactive T cell receptors were following Ad26.COV2.S vaccination. The TCR-sequenced set comprised around 30 samples: around 20 Ad26.COV2.S vaccine recipients, 5 placebo recipients and 8 SARS-CoV-2 convalescent individuals. Trial participants were randomized into five groups of five: low-dose or high-dose Ad26.COV2.S given once or twice, or placebo on both occasions. Investigators did not know the trial group allocation while performing experiments and assessing outcomes. Overall study outcomes, separate from this receptor: The study was not powered to compare responses between vaccine doses or regimens. Non-spike TCR breadth was comparable between vaccine and placebo recipients, consistent with the vaccine containing only spike. According to the authors, total T cell responses may have been underestimated by the TCR breadth and depth analyses. Higher spike-specific TCR breadth was observed in Ad26.COV2.S recipients than in placebo recipients (P = 0.0014). After vaccination, substantial breadth of spike-specific CD8+ and CD4+ T cell responses was reported.

The immunoSEQ Assay was used to sequence TCRbeta CDR3 regions. After extraction, genomic DNA underwent amplification by bias-controlled multiplex PCR, followed by high-throughput sequencing. The original pipeline was this. Collapsing and filtering of sequences were performed to quantify the absolute abundance of each unique TCRbeta CDR3 region. T cell fraction was estimated by normalizing TCRbeta template counts to usable DNA, which was measured by amplifying reference genes present in all nucleated cells. Repertoire TCRs were annotated as SARS-CoV-2-specific by exact matching of V gene, CDR3 amino acid sequence and J gene to a known reactive TCR set. The reference SARS-CoV-2 TCR set was derived from MIRA and filtered for enrichment in COVID-19-positive ImmuneCODE repertoires, a step that removed public or cross-reactive TCRs. Using the MIRA antigens, annotated TCRs were further analysed by specific ORF or by position within an ORF. Depth was the summed frequency of annotated unique rearrangements, while breadth was defined as annotated unique rearrangements over total unique productive rearrangements. Two-sided Wilcoxon rank-sum tests were used to compare TCR breadth between groups. Held by TCRdb, this immuneACCESS table contains in-frame sequences only and omits some clones. Under half of the omission traces to an unresolved V gene where checked; the cause of the rest is unknown. V and J calls and clone size follow that table, whereas D and trimming were derived from the DNA. The sample table shows about half a million clones, and 89% are seen once. The ten biggest clones cover more than 1.5% of the sample.

Read against the paper, the sample's treatment or condition label means: 15 to 20 received Ad26.COV2.S at low or high dose, single or two shots; roughly five received placebo; per-sample allocation not given. Repertoires of vaccine and placebo recipients were sequenced from samples collected on day 63 after the first injection. Cohort 1b enrolled some 25 adults aged 18-55 years at a single site in Boston, USA, between 29 July and 7 August 2020. Ad26.COV2.S consisted of a replication-incompetent adenovirus type 26 vector by which a prefusion-stabilized SARS-CoV-2 spike protein from the original Wuhan strain was expressed. The CDR3, cysteine through phenylalanine, is 19 amino acids long. The read is trimmed to its CDR3 DNA, 57 bases read in frame from base 1. CDR1 and CDR2 were assigned from the germline V gene as KGHSH and LQKENI. V is pruned by 3 bases and J by 2 bases, leaving 14 bases of the junction without a gene match.

As to this clone: Its antigen is still unknown. The record has no base qualities; no much larger clone is one base away.

This specimen was peripheral blood, taken in a trial of Ad26.COV2.S vaccine versus placebo. This TCR was recovered from a person aged 18-60 years who received the Ad26.COV2.S COVID-19 vaccine or a placebo. The chain couples TRBV18 to TRBJ1-1; 11 central bases correspond to TRBD1. Here the CDR3 is given as CASSPGGGGQGAANTEAFF. The DNA sequence is given as TGTGCCAGCTCACCTGGGGGTGGCGGACAGGGGGCTGCAAACACTGAAGCTTTCTTT. The variable domain in full, with residues beyond the CDR3 obtained from the reference TRBV18 and TRBJ1-1 genes, is NAGVMQNPRHLVRRRGQEARLRCSPMKGHSHVYWYRQLPEEGLKFMVYLQKENIIDESGMPKERFSAEFPKEGPSILRIQQVVRGDSAAYFCASSPGGGGQGAANTEAFFGQGTRLTVV.